This T cell receptor (beta chain) was sequenced for a study of chemoradiotherapy in HPV16-positive cancers (dated by TCRdb to between 2021 and 2024). Looking at the study overall: Using functional T-cell assays on cells from a couple of HPV16-positive patients, the researchers defined candidate HPV-specific T-cell clones and common TCR motifs. The study asked whether T-cell immunity to the HPV oncoproteins E6 and E7 changes during chemoradiotherapy and whether this immunity affects survival. The candidate HPV-specific TCRs and motifs were then tracked in TCR repertoires from some 86 patients with HPV-related cancers. Study-level results and caveats: In HPV16-positive patients, expansion of HPV-responsive T cells during chemoradiotherapy was associated with improved recurrence-free survival. The functional definition of HPV-specific T cells was derived from only a couple of HPV16-positive patients, and the survival association was reported for HPV16-positive patients. Expansion of candidate HPV-specific clones and E7-related TCR motifs was observed in the tumor microenvironment during treatment, whereas no such expansion was observed for non-HPV-specific T cells.

Repertoires were sampled multiple times during chemoradiotherapy, which allowed clonal expansion in the tumor microenvironment to be followed. From the germline V gene, CDR1 is MNHNS and CDR2 is SASEGT. The CDR3, from cysteine to phenylalanine, totals 15 residues. Only the CDR3 region is kept as DNA, spanning 45 bases read in frame from base 1. The germline V end is reduced by 7 bases and the J end by 3 bases; junction bases left unmatched: 8. As to this clone: No cognate antigen has been identified for it. No much larger clone exists at a distance of one base, and base qualities are not known.

The library relied on the immunoSEQ multiplex PCR assay. This is the immuneACCESS table as TCRdb keeps it, with only in-frame sequences that have V and J called. A part of the clones is gone; compared with another copy, unresolved V genes explain less than half, and the rest is unexplained. The sample profile shows approximately 50,000 clones; 90% of them were found once. The top ten clonotypes cover approximately 3.5% of the sample. This specimen was blood, taken from a patient who underwent chemoradiotherapy. The V and J genes are TRBV6-1 and TRBJ2-3, and TRBD1 aligns with 9 junction nucleotides. The clonotype originates from a human donor with HPV-associated anogenital cancer. The CDR3 here reads CASTLGDRETDTQYF. The DNA sequence follows: TGTGCCAGCACCTTGGGGGACAGGGAGACAGATACGCAGTATTTT.